What follows are 15 T cell receptor beta chains derived from one specimen sequenced in a study of cytomegalovirus exposure and HLA in healthy donors. Libraries were prepared by immunoSEQ multiplex PCR; TCRdb keeps only in-frame clonotypes and omits some of them. The sample holds 100,000 to 150,000 clones; 88% are singletons and the top ten take around 4.5%. Sequenced: PBMCs. The receptors come from a young man in good health and CMV-seropositive.

The genes are TRBV7-8 and TRBJ1-1; 7 nucleotides align to TRBD1. This CDR3 is built from 19 residues. CDR1 SGHVS and CDR2 FQNEAQ come from the germline V gene. V lost 1 base and J lost 10; bases outside the gene matches: 24. CDR3 region: CASSLDWTTGPGPRSTAFF. DNA of the CDR3: TGTGCCAGCAGCTTAGACTGGACGACAGGGCCAGGGCCAAGATCGACAGCTTTCTTT. The full variable domain, in which reference TRBV7-8 and TRBJ1-1 provide the parts outside the CDR3, is GAGVSQSPRYKVAKRGQDVALRCDPISGHVSLFWYQQALGQGPEFLTYFQNEAQLDKSGLPSDRFFAERPEGSVSTLKIQRTQQEDSAVYLCASSLDWTTGPGPRSTAFFGQGTRLTVV.

This chain joins TRBV9 and TRBJ1-1, with 10 nucleotides matching TRBD1. The CDR3 consists of 15 residues. J was trimmed by 4 bases and V by 1 base; bases with no gene match: 4. Germline V CDR1 and CDR2: SGDLS, YYNGEE. The CDR3 DNA follows: TGTGCCAGCAGCGTAACCGGGACAGGGGTCACTGAAGCTTTCTTT. Protein: CASSVTGTGVTEAFF.

The V call is TRBV9, the J call TRBJ1-4; 10 bases fit TRBD1. The CDR3 has 16 residues. Germline CDR1 SGDLS, CDR2 YYNGEE. V lost 3 bases and J lost 8; bases outside the gene matches: 10. CDR3 sequence (DNA): TGTGCCAGCAGCGGGGGTCGACAGGGGGCGATCGAAAAACTGTTTTTT. Translating gives CASSGGRQGAIEKLFF.

The V and J genes are TRBV11-3 and TRBJ2-5, with D possibly matching TRBD2 (6 bases). The CDR3 runs 14 residues. V lost 4 bases and J 2 bases, leaving 11 bases between the germline ends. Germline V gives CDR1 SGHNT, CDR2 YENEEA. This CDR3 reads CASSSPGEQETQYF. The CDR3 nucleotides read TGTGCCAGCAGCTCTCCGGGGGAACAAGAGACCCAGTACTTC.

As DNA, the CDR3 is TGTGCCAGCAGTGAAAGGTTGGGGCTCAATAATTCACCCCTCCACTTT. Protein sequence: CASSERLGLNNSPLHF. This chain uses TRBV2 with TRBJ1-6; D is perhaps TRBD1 (5 bases). The CDR3 consists of 16 residues. With 2 bases removed from V and 5 bases from J, the gap between germline ends came to 13 bases. Per germline, CDR1 SNHLY and CDR2 FYNNEI.

This chain joins TRBV6-5 and TRBJ1-2; 12 bases align to TRBD1. The CDR3 totals 14 residues. CDR1 MNHEY and CDR2 SVGAGI come from the germline V gene. The ends lost 6 bases at V and 8 bases at J; junction bases unmatched: 7. The CDR3 DNA is TGTGCCAGCAGGACTTCCGGGACAGGGGGCGGCTACACCTTC. As protein: CASRTSGTGGGYTF.

The chain couples TRBV9 to TRBJ2-5; D perhaps matches TRBD1 (5 bases). Deletions cut 0 bases from V and 1 base from J, with 7 bases between. The CDR3 runs to 14 residues. CDR1 is SGDLS, CDR2 YYNGEE, per germline. The CDR3 coding sequence is TGTGCCAGCAGCGTAGGTGGGGCCCAAGAGACCCAGTACTTC. Translated, it gives CASSVGGAQETQYF.

The rearrangement joins TRBV7-8 to TRBJ2-3; D gene unclear. The germline V and J ends were trimmed by 2 bases and 0 bases, with 9 bases remaining between them. This CDR3 contains 15 residues. Germline V gene data show CDR1 as SGHVS and CDR2 as FQNEAQ. The chain's CDR3 is CASSLYGRSTDTQYF. Here the CDR3 DNA reads TGTGCCAGCAGCTTATATGGCAGAAGCACAGATACGCAGTATTTT.

The chain joins TRBV7-9 to TRBJ2-3; 7 bases line up with TRBD2. CDR1 SEHNR and CDR2 FQNEAQ come from the germline V gene (reference sequence). The CDR3 runs 15 residues. Trimming took 6 bases from V and 5 from J; bases not matched to a gene: 11. CDR3 in amino acids: CASSSSGLSLDTQYF. In DNA form, the CDR3 reads TGTGCCAGCAGTTCGTCGGGACTATCACTAGATACGCAGTATTTT.

The chain carries TRBV5-6 and TRBJ1-1; D is unresolved. The germline CDR1 and CDR2 sequences are SGHDT and YYEEEE. Trimming pared 3 bases from V and 1 base from J, leaving 4 bases between. The CDR3 extends over 12 amino acids. The chain's CDR3 is CASSSGNTEAFF. As DNA, the CDR3 is TGTGCCAGCAGCTCAGGGAACACTGAAGCTTTCTTT.

This chain joins TRBV5-1 and TRBJ1-1; the D is unclear. This CDR3 has 13 amino acids. Germline loops: CDR1 SGHRS, CDR2 YFSETQ. V was pared by 2 bases and J by 1 base, with 6 bases between. CDR3 DNA: TGCGCCAGCAGCTTACCACAGAACACTGAAGCTTTCTTT. Translated: CASSLPQNTEAFF.

This sequence joins TRBV10-2 and TRBJ2-1, with a weak D call TRBD2 (6 bases). V shed 6 bases and J shed 0 bases, with 9 bases lying between them. From germline, CDR1 is WSHSY and CDR2 SAAADI. This CDR3 region has 14 residues. The CDR3 nucleotides read TGCGCCAGCAGACCTAGCGACTCCTACAATGAGCAGTTCTTC. Protein product: CASRPSDSYNEQFF.

The table lists this clone with a count of one. This sequence joins TRBV6-5 and TRBJ2-7; D is possibly TRBD1 (5 bases). This CDR3 has 11 residues. Trimming left V 7 bases short and J 3 bases short, with 7 bases between. Germline assignment: CDR1 MNHEY and CDR2 SVGAGI. In nucleotides, the CDR3 is TGTGCCAGCAAGGGGATCTACGAGCAGTACTTC. Translated: CASKGIYEQYF.

This clone was detected only once. The chain links TRBV29-1 to TRBJ2-1; 14 nucleotides line up with TRBD2. Germline trimming cut 4 bases from V and 8 bases from J; bases unmatched to any gene: 7. Per the germline V gene, CDR1 is SQVTM and CDR2 is ANQGSEA. This CDR3 is 15 amino acids long. CDR3 nucleotides: TGCAGCGTTGCCGGGACTAGCGGGGGAGTGGATGAGCAGTTCTTC. It specifies CSVAGTSGGVDEQFF.

This chain joins TRBV27 and TRBJ1-1; D not resolved. Trimming cost V 0 bases and J 8 bases, with 10 bases left between them. The CDR3 totals 13 residues. Germline V CDR1 and CDR2: MNHEY, SMNVEV (reference sequence). The CDR3 reads CASSLSSGSEAFF. CDR3 nucleotides: TGTGCCAGCAGTTTATCGTCGGGGAGCGAAGCTTTCTTT.